Sequencing of this TCR beta chain was carried out in a study of blood T cell repertoires in COVID-19. The sample holds one count of this clone. The identical CDR3 is also encoded by other nucleotide sequences in the sample. The germline gives CDR1 SGHRS, CDR2 YFSETQ. The CDR3 runs to 14 residues. V trimming: 4 bases; J trimming: 2 bases; junction bases outside the gene matches: 5. Enrollment of patients from Seattle took place during active infection, with longitudinal follow-up. As processed by the authors: The authors estimated nucleated cell counts from reference gene primer amplification. Repertoires were generated with immunoSEQ multiplex PCR, while TCRdb's copy carries only in-frame clones and drops some. That table gives V, J and clone size, and the DNA gave D and trimming. This table has 200,000 to 300,000 clones, approximately 90% appearing once.

Sequenced sample: peripheral blood. This chain links TRBV5-1 with TRBJ1-1; the match to TRBD1 covers 7 bases. This TCR came from a woman in her thirties with COVID-19, enrolled during active disease. The CDR3 DNA follows: TGCGCCAGCAGCCCTGGGACAGCAAACACTGAAGCTTTCTTT. The encoded protein is CASSPGTANTEAFF.